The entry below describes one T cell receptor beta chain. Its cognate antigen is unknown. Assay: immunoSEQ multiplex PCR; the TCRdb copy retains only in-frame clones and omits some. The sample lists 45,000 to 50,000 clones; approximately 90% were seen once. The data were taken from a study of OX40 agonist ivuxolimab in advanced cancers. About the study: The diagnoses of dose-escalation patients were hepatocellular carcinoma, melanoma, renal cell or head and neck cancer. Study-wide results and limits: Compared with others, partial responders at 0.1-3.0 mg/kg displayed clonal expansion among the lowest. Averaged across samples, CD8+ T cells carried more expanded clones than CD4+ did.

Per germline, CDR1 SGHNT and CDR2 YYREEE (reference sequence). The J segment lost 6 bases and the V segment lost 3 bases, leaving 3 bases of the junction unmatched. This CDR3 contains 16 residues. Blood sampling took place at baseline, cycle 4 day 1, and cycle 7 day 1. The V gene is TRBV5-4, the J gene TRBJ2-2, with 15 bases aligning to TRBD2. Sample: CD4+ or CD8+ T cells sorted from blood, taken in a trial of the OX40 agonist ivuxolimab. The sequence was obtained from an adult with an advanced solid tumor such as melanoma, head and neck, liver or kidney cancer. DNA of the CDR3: TGTGCCAGCAGCTGGGGACTAGCGGGGGGTTCCGGGGAGCTGTTTTTT. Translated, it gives CASSWGLAGGSGELFF.